This T cell receptor beta chain emerged from a study of T cells after yellow fever vaccination. 5'RACE template switching produced TCR cDNA carrying a universal primer site and UMIs. TCRdb reprocessed the 5' RACE reads via MiXCR and lists one record per CDR3 protein. The data hold over 250,000 distinct CDR3 sequences, with approximately 4% observed a single time. Study outcomes and limitations: The study re-detected most primary-vaccination clones after the booster (about 96% CD4, 88% CD8). Relatively few clonotypes were ones that appeared in both CD4 and CD8 compartments.

This clonotype was found a few times. Antigen unknown. The CDR3 loop spans 14 amino acids. CDR1 is SGHRS and CDR2 is YFSETQ in the germline V gene. V lost 5 bases to trimming and J lost 1 base, with 12 bases between them. V usage is TRBV5-1 and J usage is TRBJ1-1; TRBD1 might be the D (6 bases). This clonotype was sampled from a man younger than 30 who received the YFV17D yellow fever vaccine. The specimen was PBMCs, collected 5 days after the yellow fever booster vaccination. CDR3 sequence reads: CASRITGPNTEAFF. CDR3 bases: TGCGCCAGCAGGATTACAGGGCCGAACACTGAAGCTTTCTTT.